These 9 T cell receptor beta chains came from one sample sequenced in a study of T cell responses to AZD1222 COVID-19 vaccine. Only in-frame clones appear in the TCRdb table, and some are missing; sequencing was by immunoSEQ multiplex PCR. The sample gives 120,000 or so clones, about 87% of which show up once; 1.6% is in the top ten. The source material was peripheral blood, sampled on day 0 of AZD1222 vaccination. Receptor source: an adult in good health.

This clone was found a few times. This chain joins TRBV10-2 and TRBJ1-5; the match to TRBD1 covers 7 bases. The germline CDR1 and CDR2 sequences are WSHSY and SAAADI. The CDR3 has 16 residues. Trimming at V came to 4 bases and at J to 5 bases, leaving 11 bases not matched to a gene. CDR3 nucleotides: TGCGCCAGCAGTGGGAAGACAGGGAGCGGGGATCAGCCCCAGCATTTT. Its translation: CASSGKTGSGDQPQHF.

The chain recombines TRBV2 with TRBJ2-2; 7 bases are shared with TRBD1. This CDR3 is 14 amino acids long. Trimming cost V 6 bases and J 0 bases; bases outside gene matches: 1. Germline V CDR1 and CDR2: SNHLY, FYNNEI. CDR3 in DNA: TGTGCCAGCAGAGACAGGGCGAACACCGGGGAGCTGTTTTTT. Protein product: CASRDRANTGELFF.

The CDR3 sequence: CASSYGKIAYEQYF. The DNA of the CDR3 is TGTGCCAGCAGTTACGGTAAGATCGCCTACGAGCAGTACTTC. The genes are TRBV6-5 and TRBJ2-7; no definite D call. From germline, CDR1 is MNHEY and CDR2 SVGAGI. V lost 2 bases and J lost 2, with 10 bases in between. The CDR3 contains 14 residues.

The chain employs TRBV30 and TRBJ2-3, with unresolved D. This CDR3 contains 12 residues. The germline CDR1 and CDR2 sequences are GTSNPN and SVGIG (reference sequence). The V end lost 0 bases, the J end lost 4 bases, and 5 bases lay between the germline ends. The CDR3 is CAWSVVPDTQYF. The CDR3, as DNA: TGTGCCTGGAGTGTCGTCCCAGATACGCAGTATTTT.

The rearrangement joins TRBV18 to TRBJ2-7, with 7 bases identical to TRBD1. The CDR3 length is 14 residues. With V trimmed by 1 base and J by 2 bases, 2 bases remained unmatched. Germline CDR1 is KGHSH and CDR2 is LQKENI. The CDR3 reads CASSPRGQTYEQYF. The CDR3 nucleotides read TGTGCCAGCTCACCACGGGGACAGACCTACGAGCAGTACTTC.

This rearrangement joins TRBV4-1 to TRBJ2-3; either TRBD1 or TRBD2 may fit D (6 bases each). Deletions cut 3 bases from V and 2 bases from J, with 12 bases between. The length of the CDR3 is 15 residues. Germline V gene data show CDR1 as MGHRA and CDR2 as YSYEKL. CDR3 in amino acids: CASSQIGGHTDTQYF. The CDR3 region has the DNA TGCGCCAGCAGCCAGATCGGGGGCCACACAGATACGCAGTATTTT.

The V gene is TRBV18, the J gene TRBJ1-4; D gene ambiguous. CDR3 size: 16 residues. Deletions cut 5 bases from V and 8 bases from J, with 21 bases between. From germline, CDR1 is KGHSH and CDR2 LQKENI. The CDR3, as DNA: TGTGCCAGCTCATCACGGACCCTTTCCCCTACGGAAAAACTGTTTTTT. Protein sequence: CASSSRTLSPTEKLFF.

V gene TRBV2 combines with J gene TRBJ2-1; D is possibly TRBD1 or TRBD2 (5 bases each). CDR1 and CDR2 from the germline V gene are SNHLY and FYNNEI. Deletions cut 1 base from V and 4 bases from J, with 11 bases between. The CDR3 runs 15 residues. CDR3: CASSEDRTLYNEQFF. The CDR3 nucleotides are TGTGCCAGCAGTGAAGACAGGACTTTGTACAATGAGCAGTTCTTC.

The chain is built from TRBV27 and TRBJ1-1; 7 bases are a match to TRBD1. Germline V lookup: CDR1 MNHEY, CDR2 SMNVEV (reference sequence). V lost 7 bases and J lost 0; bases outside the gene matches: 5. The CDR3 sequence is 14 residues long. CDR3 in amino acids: CASKFTGVNTEAFF. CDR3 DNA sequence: TGTGCCAGCAAGTTTACAGGGGTGAACACTGAAGCTTTCTTT.